This is a list of T cell receptor beta chains from one sample in a study of cytomegalovirus exposure and HLA in healthy donors. The protocol was immunoSEQ multiplex PCR, while the TCRdb copy is restricted to in-frame clones and leaves out a portion. The top ten hold approximately 3.8% of the sample, which has roughly 100,000 clones, roughly three quarters seen once. The sequenced material came from PBMCs. The receptors were gathered from a man aged 50-59 years in good health and CMV-seropositive. Both conserved end residues are part of each CDR3. The order of the fields is V gene, D gene, J gene, CDR3 protein. A D gene is named only where the DNA matches it firmly.

V: TRBV5-1; D: .; J: TRBJ2-7; CDR3: CASTQNYEQYF
V: TRBV19; D: TRBD1; J: TRBJ1-2; CDR3: CASSIAGTGGYGYTF
V: TRBV5-4; D: .; J: TRBJ2-6; CDR3: CASSRQGSGANVLTF
V: TRBV5-1; D: .; J: TRBJ2-7; CDR3: CASSLERQHGEQYF
V: TRBV29-1; D: .; J: TRBJ2-5; CDR3: CSAARMAQETQYF
V: TRBV23-1; D: .; J: TRBJ2-6; CDR3: CASSPDISSEGVNVLTF
V: TRBV7-9; D: .; J: TRBJ1-1; CDR3: CASRPRSTDTEAFF
V: TRBV5-6; D: .; J: TRBJ2-7; CDR3: CASSLAGRSSYEQYF
V: TRBV11-2; D: TRBD1; J: TRBJ2-5; CDR3: CASSFNTGTEETQYF
V: TRBV7-6; D: TRBD1; J: TRBJ1-2; CDR3: CASSGQGASGYTF
V: TRBV28; D: .; J: TRBJ2-2; CDR3: CASRFPPGTGELFF
V: TRBV7-8; D: TRBD1; J: TRBJ1-6; CDR3: CASSLALTGVGSPLHF
V: TRBV19; D: .; J: TRBJ1-6; CDR3: CASAAGPQASPLHF
V: TRBV11-2; D: .; J: TRBJ2-7; CDR3: CASSLSAGANSYEQYF
V: TRBV19; D: .; J: TRBJ2-7; CDR3: CASSRKTQVPTEQYF
V: TRBV7-3; D: TRBD1; J: TRBJ2-1; CDR3: CASSSRQGNNEQFF
V: TRBV7-2; D: .; J: TRBJ2-2; CDR3: CASSLNKRVNTGELFF
V: TRBV2; D: .; J: TRBJ1-3; CDR3: CASSETGQNSGNTIYF
V: TRBV20-1; D: .; J: TRBJ2-7; CDR3: CSVWGVYEQYF
V: TRBV5-6; D: TRBD1; J: TRBJ2-3; CDR3: CASSSPGGQGTDTQYF
V: TRBV13; D: .; J: TRBJ1-4; CDR3: CASSLQQGGGENEKLFF